This paragraph reports one T cell receptor (beta chain). No antigen is known for it. Trimming took 3 bases from V and 6 from J, leaving 15 bases between them. The CDR3 totals 13 residues. Germline V gives CDR1 GTSNPN, CDR2 SVGIG (reference sequence). This sample is drawn from a study of circulating and synovial CD4+ cells in juvenile arthritis. General study results and limits: Shared-clonotype fractions with synovium likely underestimate full repertoire overlap. T cell genome counts differed by at least an order of magnitude between CPL and CD4 samples. Bulk blood CD4 repertoires were more diverse than these. Circulating pathogenic-like lymphocytes shared a substantially higher fraction of CDR3 sequences with synovium than bulk blood.

Generated by immunoSEQ multiplex PCR, the TCRdb table keeps only in-frame clones and is missing some. The sample shows tens of thousands of clones, around 95% of them seen only once. The material sequenced was CD4+ T cells from blood. This chain joins TRBV30 and TRBJ2-7; the D gene is possibly TRBD1 (7 bases). The sequence was obtained from a human donor with juvenile idiopathic arthritis. This chain's CDR3 is CAWSRGDKGEQYF. Here the CDR3 DNA reads TGTGCCTGGAGCAGGGGGGATAAGGGCGAGCAGTACTTC.